The 21 T cell receptor beta chains in this list originate from one sample, sequenced in a study of blood T cell repertoires in COVID-19. Sequencing was performed with immunoSEQ multiplex PCR; in TCRdb, only in-frame clones are kept and a portion is missing. This table has hundreds of thousands of clones, 88% appearing once. Sequences were obtained from PBMCs or T cells enriched from blood (not recorded which). The receptors here all came from a woman aged 60-75 years in a cohort exposed to, infected with or recovered from COVID-19 (not recorded which).

The rearrangement joins TRBV9 to TRBJ2-3; weak D call: TRBD2 (5 bases). This CDR3 spans 14 amino acids. CDR1 is SGDLS and CDR2 is YYNGEE in the germline V gene. V was trimmed by 2 bases and J by 2 bases, leaving 9 bases between them. In DNA, the CDR3 is TGTGCCAGCAGCGTGGACTTCATCACAGATACGCAGTATTTT. The encoded protein is CASSVDFITDTQYF.

This clone was detected only a few times. The chain joins TRBV5-1 to TRBJ2-7; a possible D gene is TRBD2 (5 bases). The V gene's germline CDR1 is SGHRS and CDR2 YFSETQ. The length of the CDR3 is 15 residues. The ends were cut back, 4 bases at V and 5 bases at J, with 19 bases in the middle. CDR3 amino acids: CASSGGLSSLHEQYF. In DNA, the CDR3 is TGCGCCAGCAGCGGAGGACTCTCTAGCCTCCACGAGCAGTACTTC.

This chain joins TRBV2 and TRBJ2-7; 9 bases align to TRBD1. Germline CDR1 and CDR2: SNHLY and FYNNEI. The CDR3 totals 16 residues. Trimming removed 1 base from V and 6 bases from J; junction bases left unmatched: 10. Here the CDR3 reads CASSEGRQGELGEQYF. The CDR3 DNA reads as TGTGCCAGCAGTGAAGGCCGACAGGGGGAACTTGGCGAGCAGTACTTC.

The genes are TRBV3-1 (or the pseudogene TRBV3-2) and TRBJ2-3; 7 positions agree with TRBD2. Trimming at V came to 4 bases and at J to 0 bases, leaving 7 bases not matched to a gene. The CDR3 contains 16 residues. Germline CDR1 LGHDT, CDR2 YNNKEL (reference sequence). The CDR3 region is CASSPYLSGSTDTQYF. CDR3 bases: TGTGCCAGCAGCCCCTATCTTAGCGGGAGCACAGATACGCAGTATTTT.

The V gene is TRBV28, the J gene TRBJ2-5; 7 nucleotides match TRBD2. V gave up 6 bases and J gave up 4 bases; unmatched junction bases: 17. The germline gives CDR1 MDHEN, CDR2 SYDVKM. This CDR3 is built from 17 residues. The CDR3 here is CASSREALAAPPETQYF. CDR3 nucleotides: TGTGCCAGCAGCCGGGAGGCCCTAGCGGCCCCTCCAGAGACCCAGTACTTC.

The V gene is TRBV29-1, the J gene TRBJ1-2; 7 nucleotides match TRBD1. Germline V CDR1 and CDR2: SQVTM, ANQGSEA. Germline trimming cut 6 bases from V and 6 bases from J; bases unmatched to any gene: 16. This CDR3 comprises 15 residues. The DNA of the CDR3 is TGCAGCGTGATCAAACAGGGGATGGTGGGCCATGGCTACACCTTC. This translates into CSVIKQGMVGHGYTF. The variable domain in full, completed from reference TRBV29-1 and TRBJ1-2, reads SAVISQKPSRDICQRGTSLTIQCQVDSQVTMMFWYRQQPGQSLTLIATANQGSEATYESGFVIDKFPISRPNLTFSTLTVSNMSPEDSSIYLCSVIKQGMVGHGYTFGSGTRLTVV.

A single count supports this clone. The rearrangement uses TRBV5-4 and TRBJ2-1; D possibly corresponds to TRBD1 (5 bases). Germline V gives CDR1 SGHNT, CDR2 YYREEE (reference sequence). Trimming pared 5 bases from V and 3 bases from J, leaving 15 bases between. The CDR3 consists of 15 residues. The CDR3 sequence is CASRKTDKRYNEQFF. CDR3 coding DNA: TGTGCCAGCAGGAAGACGGACAAACGCTACAATGAGCAGTTCTTC.

The rearrangement joins TRBV27 to TRBJ1-4; 9 bases align to TRBD1. From germline, CDR1 is MNHEY and CDR2 SMNVEV (reference sequence). Trimming took 10 bases from V and 1 from J; bases not matched to a gene: 10. CDR3 size: 16 residues. CDR3 DNA: TGTGCCACCAGGGACAGGGCGGTTGGAACTAATGAAAAACTGTTTTTT. It yields the protein CATRDRAVGTNEKLFF.

The chain carries TRBV5-1 and TRBJ1-2, with D tentatively TRBD1 (6 bases). The CDR3 consists of 15 residues. Germline CDR1 is SGHRS and CDR2 is YFSETQ. The V and J ends lost 0 bases and 2 bases respectively, with 11 bases between them. In nucleotides, the CDR3 is TGCGCCAGCAGCTTGGGGGCCCAGGGGAACTATGGCTACACCTTC. This codes for CASSLGAQGNYGYTF.

The rearrangement links TRBV7-2 to TRBJ2-1, with 7 bases fitting TRBD2. Germline CDR1 SGHTA, CDR2 FQGNSA. V gave up 1 base and J gave up 1 base; unmatched junction bases: 4. This CDR3 is built from 16 residues. The DNA for the CDR3 is TGTGCCAGCAGCTTAGGTTCGGGAGGTTCCTACAATGAGCAGTTCTTC. This sequence encodes CASSLGSGGSYNEQFF.

This clone has just one count. The V and J genes are TRBV28 and TRBJ2-7; the D gene is possibly TRBD1 (5 bases). Germline V gene data show CDR1 as MDHEN and CDR2 as SYDVKM. The CDR3 consists of 16 residues. V was clipped by 6 bases and J by 7 bases, with 25 bases between them. DNA of the CDR3: TGTGCCAGCAGCCCTTCCCCCAAAACAGGCCTTCGGGAGCAGTACTTC. This translates into CASSPSPKTGLREQYF.

V usage is TRBV7-9 and J usage is TRBJ1-2; TRBD1 agrees at 12 bases. Germline V gene sequence: CDR1 SEHNR, CDR2 FQNEAQ (reference sequence). V gave up 5 bases and J gave up 3 bases; unmatched junction bases: 7. The CDR3 covers 16 residues. CDR3 in DNA: TGTGCCAGCAGCCGGGGACAGGGGGCGCCTCACTATGGCTACACCTTC. Residues: CASSRGQGAPHYGYTF.

The chain employs TRBV2 and TRBJ2-5; 9 bases map to TRBD1. The CDR3 has 15 amino acids. CDR1 SNHLY and CDR2 FYNNEI come from the germline V gene. The V segment lost 5 bases and the J segment 1 base; nucleotides outside the gene matches: 5. CDR3 sequence reads: CASSPRTGAQETQYF. The CDR3 DNA is TGTGCCAGCAGTCCCCGGACAGGGGCCCAAGAGACCCAGTACTTC. The entire variable domain, with the rest obtained from reference TRBV2 and TRBJ2-5, is as follows: EPEVTQTPSHQVTQMGQEVILRCVPISNHLYFYWYRQILGQKVEFLVSFYNNEISEKSEIFDDQFSVERPDGSNFTLKIRSTKLEDSAMYFCASSPRTGAQETQYFGPGTRLLVL.

J is TRBJ2-7 and V is TRBV5-1; 7 nucleotides align to TRBD1. With V trimmed by 0 bases and J by 6 bases, 3 bases remained unmatched. CDR1 SGHRS and CDR2 YFSETQ come from the germline V gene. CDR3 size: 13 residues. CDR3 sequence (DNA): TGCGCCAGCAGCTTGGGTAGACAGGGCGAGCAGTACTTC. As protein: CASSLGRQGEQYF.

This chain connects TRBV9 to TRBJ2-5; 7 bases line up with TRBD2. In germline, CDR1 is SGDLS, CDR2 YYNGEE. The CDR3 totals 16 residues. Trimming cost V 0 bases and J 1 base; bases outside gene matches: 6. CDR3 bases: TGTGCCAGCAGCGTAGTCCTAGCGGACTCCCAAGAGACCCAGTACTTC. Its protein is CASSVVLADSQETQYF.

The chain carries TRBV28 and TRBJ1-2; TRBD1 agrees at 7 bases. The junction had 5 bases not matched to a gene; V was cut back by 8 bases and J by 5 bases. This CDR3 region has 12 residues. Germline CDR1 and CDR2: MDHEN and SYDVKM. CDR3 in amino acids: CASHTGAYGYTF. In DNA form, the CDR3 reads TGTGCCAGCCATACAGGGGCTTATGGCTACACCTTC.

The V call is TRBV28, the J call TRBJ1-1, with D maybe TRBD1 (5 bases). This CDR3 region has 13 residues. CDR1 and CDR2 from the germline V gene are MDHEN and SYDVKM. The V end lost 7 bases, the J end lost 2 bases, and 11 bases lay between the germline ends. The CDR3 is CASTLGQNTEAFF. Written as DNA, the CDR3 is TGTGCCAGCACCCTAGGACAAAACACTGAAGCTTTCTTT.

The V and J genes are TRBV11-2 and TRBJ1-6; 9 bases fit TRBD1. V gave up 5 bases and J gave up 9 bases; unmatched junction bases: 5. This CDR3 has 14 residues. CDR1 is SGHAT, CDR2 FQNNGV, per germline. The chain's CDR3 is CASSRDRVASPLHF. The CDR3 nucleotides are TGTGCCAGCAGCCGGGACAGGGTAGCTTCACCCCTCCACTTT.

This chain links TRBV27 with TRBJ1-1, with 8 positions matching TRBD1. The V gene's germline CDR1 is MNHEY and CDR2 SMNVEV (reference sequence). This CDR3 spans 15 amino acids. Trimming removed 4 bases from V and 4 bases from J; junction bases left unmatched: 8. CDR3 region: CASSWTGSGGTEAFF. The CDR3 DNA reads TGTGCCAGCAGTTGGACAGGGTCGGGGGGCACTGAAGCTTTCTTT.

V is TRBV27 and J is TRBJ2-7; 13 nucleotides agree with TRBD2. V lost 2 bases to trimming and J lost 1 base; unmatched junction nucleotides: 2. The CDR3 extends over 16 amino acids. Germline V gene sequence: CDR1 MNHEY, CDR2 SMNVEV (reference sequence). The CDR3 DNA sequence: TGTGCCAGCAGTTTAAGGACTAGCGGGGGATCCTACGAGCAGTACTTC. It specifies CASSLRTSGGSYEQYF.

The rearrangement links TRBV9 to TRBJ1-6; the D gene is possibly TRBD1 (6 bases). This CDR3 contains 15 residues. Germline V gene lookup returns CDR1 SGDLS and CDR2 YYNGEE. The V end was cut by 1 base, the J end by 10 bases, with 15 bases between. The CDR3 loop reads CASSVTDSLGSPLHF. The DNA for the CDR3 is TGTGCCAGCAGCGTAACGGACAGTTTAGGATCACCCCTCCACTTT.